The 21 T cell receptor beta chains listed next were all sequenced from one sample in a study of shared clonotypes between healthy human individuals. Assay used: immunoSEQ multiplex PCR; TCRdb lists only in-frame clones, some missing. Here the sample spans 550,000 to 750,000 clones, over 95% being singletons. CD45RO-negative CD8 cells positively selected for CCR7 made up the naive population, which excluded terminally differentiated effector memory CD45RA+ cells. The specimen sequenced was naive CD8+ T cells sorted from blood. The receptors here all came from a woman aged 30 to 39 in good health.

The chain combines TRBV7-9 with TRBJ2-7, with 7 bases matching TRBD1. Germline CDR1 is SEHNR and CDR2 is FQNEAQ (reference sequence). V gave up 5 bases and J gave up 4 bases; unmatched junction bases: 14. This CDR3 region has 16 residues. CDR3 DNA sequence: TGTGCCAGCAGCCCTAAGCAGGGGGTAACAGGGTACGAGCAGTACTTC. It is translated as CASSPKQGVTGYEQYF.

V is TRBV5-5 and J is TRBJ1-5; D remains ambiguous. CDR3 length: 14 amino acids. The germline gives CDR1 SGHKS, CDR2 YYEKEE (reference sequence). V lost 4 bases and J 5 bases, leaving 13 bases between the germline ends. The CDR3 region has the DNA TGTGCCAGCAGCCTAAACAGCGTCTATCAGCCCCAGCATTTT. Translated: CASSLNSVYQPQHF.

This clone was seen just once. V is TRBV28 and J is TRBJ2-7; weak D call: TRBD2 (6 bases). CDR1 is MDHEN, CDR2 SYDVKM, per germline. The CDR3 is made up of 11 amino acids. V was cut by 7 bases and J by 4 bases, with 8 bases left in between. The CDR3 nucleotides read TGTGCCAGCAACGGGGGATACGAGCAGTACTTC. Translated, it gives CASNGGYEQYF.

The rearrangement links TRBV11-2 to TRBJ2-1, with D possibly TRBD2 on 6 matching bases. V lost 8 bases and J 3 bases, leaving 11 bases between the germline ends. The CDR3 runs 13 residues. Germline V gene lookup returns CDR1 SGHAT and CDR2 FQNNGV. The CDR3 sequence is CASGGLLYNEQFF. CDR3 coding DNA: TGTGCCAGCGGAGGACTACTCTACAATGAGCAGTTCTTC.

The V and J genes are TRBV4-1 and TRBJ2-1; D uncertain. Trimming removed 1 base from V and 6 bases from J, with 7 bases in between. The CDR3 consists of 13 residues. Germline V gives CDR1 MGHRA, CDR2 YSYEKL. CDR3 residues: CASSQVKPNEQFF. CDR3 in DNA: TGCGCCAGCAGCCAAGTTAAGCCCAATGAGCAGTTCTTC.

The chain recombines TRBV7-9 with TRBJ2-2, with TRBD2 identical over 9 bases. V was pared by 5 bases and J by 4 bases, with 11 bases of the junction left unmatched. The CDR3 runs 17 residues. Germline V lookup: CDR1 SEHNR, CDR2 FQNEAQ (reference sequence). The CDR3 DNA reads TGTGCCAGCAGCCCACCCGGCGTTAGCGGGAGCACCGGGGAGCTGTTTTTT. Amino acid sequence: CASSPPGVSGSTGELFF.

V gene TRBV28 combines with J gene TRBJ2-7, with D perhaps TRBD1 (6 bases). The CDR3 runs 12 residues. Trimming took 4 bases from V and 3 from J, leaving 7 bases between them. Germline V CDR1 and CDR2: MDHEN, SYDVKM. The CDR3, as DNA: TGTGCCAGCAGTTACAGGGTCTACGAGCAGTACTTC. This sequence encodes CASSYRVYEQYF.

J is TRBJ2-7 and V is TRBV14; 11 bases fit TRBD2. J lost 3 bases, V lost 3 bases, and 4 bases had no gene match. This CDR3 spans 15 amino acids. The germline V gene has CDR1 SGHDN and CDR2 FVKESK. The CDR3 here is CASSHIAGGGYEQYF. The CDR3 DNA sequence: TGTGCCAGCAGCCACATAGCGGGAGGGGGCTACGAGCAGTACTTC. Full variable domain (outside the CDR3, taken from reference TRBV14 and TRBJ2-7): EAGVTQFPSHSVIEKGQTVTLRCDPISGHDNLYWYRRVMGKEIKFLLHFVKESKQDESGMPNNRFLAERTGGTYSTLKVQPAELEDSGVYFCASSHIAGGGYEQYFGPGTRLTVT.

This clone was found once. The CDR3 sequence: CASTDPKTDTQYF. CDR3 in DNA: TGTGCCAGCACCGACCCGAAGACAGATACGCAGTATTTT. This chain joins TRBV28 and TRBJ2-3; D uncertain. The CDR3 covers 13 residues. Trimming shortened V by 7 bases and J by 3 bases, and 11 bases separated the two germline ends. Germline-derived CDR1 and CDR2 are MDHEN and SYDVKM.

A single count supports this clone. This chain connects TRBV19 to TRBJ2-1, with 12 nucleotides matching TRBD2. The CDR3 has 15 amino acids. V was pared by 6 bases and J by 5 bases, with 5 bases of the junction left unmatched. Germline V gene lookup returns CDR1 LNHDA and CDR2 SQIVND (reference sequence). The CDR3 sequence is CASSLGLAGNNEQFF. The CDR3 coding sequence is TGTGCCAGTAGCCTGGGACTAGCGGGTAACAATGAGCAGTTCTTC.

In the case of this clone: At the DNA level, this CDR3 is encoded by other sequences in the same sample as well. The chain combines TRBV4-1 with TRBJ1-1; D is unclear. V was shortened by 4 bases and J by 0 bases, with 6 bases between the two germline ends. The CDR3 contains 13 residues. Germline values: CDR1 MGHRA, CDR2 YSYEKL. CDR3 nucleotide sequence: TGCGCCAGCAGCCCACGACTGAACACTGAAGCTTTCTTT. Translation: CASSPRLNTEAFF.

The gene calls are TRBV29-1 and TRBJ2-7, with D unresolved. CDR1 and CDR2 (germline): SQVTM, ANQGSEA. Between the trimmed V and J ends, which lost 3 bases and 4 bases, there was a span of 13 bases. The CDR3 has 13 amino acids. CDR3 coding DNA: TGCAGCGTTGAGCTTTCTGGATCATACGAGCAGTACTTC. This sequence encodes CSVELSGSYEQYF.

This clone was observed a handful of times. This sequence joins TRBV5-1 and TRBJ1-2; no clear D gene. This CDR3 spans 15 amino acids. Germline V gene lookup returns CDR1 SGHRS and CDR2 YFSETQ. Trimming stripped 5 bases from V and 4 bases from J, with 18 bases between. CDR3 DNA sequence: TGCGCCAGCAGTGACGCGGGGTCCGACGGCTATGGCTACACCTTC. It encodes CASSDAGSDGYGYTF.

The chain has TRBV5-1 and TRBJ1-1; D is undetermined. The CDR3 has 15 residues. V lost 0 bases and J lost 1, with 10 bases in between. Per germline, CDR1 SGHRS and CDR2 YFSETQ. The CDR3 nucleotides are TGCGCCAGCAGCTTGGTCGGGTATGAGAACACTGAAGCTTTCTTT. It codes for CASSLVGYENTEAFF.

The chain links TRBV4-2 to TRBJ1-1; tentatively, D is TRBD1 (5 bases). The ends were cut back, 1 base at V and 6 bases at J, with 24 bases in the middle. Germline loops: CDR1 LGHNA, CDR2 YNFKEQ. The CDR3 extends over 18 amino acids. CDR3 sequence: CASSQGYVLGGKGAEAFF. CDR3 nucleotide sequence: TGTGCCAGCAGCCAAGGCTACGTGCTTGGGGGTAAGGGAGCTGAAGCTTTCTTT.

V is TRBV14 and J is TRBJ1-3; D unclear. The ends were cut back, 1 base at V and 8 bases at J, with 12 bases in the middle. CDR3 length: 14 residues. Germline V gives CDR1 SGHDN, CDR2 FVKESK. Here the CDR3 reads CASSQVDGWDTIYF. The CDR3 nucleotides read TGTGCCAGCAGCCAAGTCGACGGATGGGACACCATATATTTT.

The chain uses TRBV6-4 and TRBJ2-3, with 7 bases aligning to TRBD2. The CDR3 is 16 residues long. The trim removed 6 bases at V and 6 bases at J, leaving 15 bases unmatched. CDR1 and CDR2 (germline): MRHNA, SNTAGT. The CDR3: CASRAEPGLQWDTQYF. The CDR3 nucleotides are TGTGCCAGCAGAGCCGAACCGGGACTACAGTGGGATACGCAGTATTTT.

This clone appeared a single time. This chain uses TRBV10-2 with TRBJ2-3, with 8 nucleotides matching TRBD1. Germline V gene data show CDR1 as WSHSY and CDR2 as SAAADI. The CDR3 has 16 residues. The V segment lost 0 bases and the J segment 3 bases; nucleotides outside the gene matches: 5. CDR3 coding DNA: TGCGCCAGCAGTGAGTCGATATGGACAGGGACAGATACGCAGTATTTT. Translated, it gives CASSESIWTGTDTQYF.

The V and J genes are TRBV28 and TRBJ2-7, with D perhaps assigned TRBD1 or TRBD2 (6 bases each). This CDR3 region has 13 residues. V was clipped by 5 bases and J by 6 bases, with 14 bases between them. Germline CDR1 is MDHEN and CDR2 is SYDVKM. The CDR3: CASSTGGRPEQYF. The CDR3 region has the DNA TGTGCCAGCAGTACCGGGGGCCGACCCGAGCAGTACTTC.

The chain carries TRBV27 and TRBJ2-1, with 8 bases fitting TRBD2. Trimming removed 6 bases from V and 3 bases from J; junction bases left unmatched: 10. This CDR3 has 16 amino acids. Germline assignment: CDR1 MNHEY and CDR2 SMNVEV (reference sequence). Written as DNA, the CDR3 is TGTGCCAGCAGCCCCAGTAGCGGGATAATCTACAATGAGCAGTTCTTC. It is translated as CASSPSSGIIYNEQFF.

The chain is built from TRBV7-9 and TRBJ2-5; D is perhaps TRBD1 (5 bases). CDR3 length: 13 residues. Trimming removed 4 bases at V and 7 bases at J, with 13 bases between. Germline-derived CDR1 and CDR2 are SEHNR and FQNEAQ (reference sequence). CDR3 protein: CASSSTLTGTQYF. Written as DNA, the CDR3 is TGTGCCAGCAGCTCGACCCTTACAGGGACCCAGTACTTC.